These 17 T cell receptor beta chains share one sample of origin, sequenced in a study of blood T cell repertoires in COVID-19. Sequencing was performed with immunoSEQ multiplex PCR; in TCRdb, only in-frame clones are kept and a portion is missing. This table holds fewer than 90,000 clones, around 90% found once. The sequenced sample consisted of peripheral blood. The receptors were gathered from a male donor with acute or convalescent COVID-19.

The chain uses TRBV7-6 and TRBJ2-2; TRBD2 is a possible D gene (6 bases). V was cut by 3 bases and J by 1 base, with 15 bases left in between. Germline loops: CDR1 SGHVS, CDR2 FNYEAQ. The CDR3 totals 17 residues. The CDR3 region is CASSLAPWRGNTGELFF. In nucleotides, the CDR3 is TGTGCCAGCAGCTTGGCTCCGTGGCGGGGGAACACCGGGGAGCTGTTTTTT.

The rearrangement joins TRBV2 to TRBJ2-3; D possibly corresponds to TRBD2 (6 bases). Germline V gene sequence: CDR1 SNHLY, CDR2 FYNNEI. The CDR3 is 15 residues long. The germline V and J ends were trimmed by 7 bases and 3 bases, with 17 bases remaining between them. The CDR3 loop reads CASTLGDSGTDTQYF. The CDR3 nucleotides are TGTGCCAGCACTCTTGGGGACTCCGGTACAGATACGCAGTATTTT.

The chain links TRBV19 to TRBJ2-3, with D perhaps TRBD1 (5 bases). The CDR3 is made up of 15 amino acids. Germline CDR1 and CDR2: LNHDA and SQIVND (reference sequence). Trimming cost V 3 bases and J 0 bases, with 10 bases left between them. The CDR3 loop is CASSIGPGSTDTQYF. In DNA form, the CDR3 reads TGTGCCAGTAGTATCGGGCCAGGGAGCACAGATACGCAGTATTTT.

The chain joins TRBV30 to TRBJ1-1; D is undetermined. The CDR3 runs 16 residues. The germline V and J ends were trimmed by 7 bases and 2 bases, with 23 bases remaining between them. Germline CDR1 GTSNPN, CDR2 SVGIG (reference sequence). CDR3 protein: CAYEVGANPGNTEAFF. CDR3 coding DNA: TGTGCCTACGAGGTAGGCGCTAACCCCGGAAACACTGAAGCTTTCTTT. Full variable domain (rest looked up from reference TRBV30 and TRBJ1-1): SQTIHQWPATLVQPVGSPLSLECTVEGTSNPNLYWYRQAAGRGLQLLFYSVGIGQISSEVPQNLSASRPQDRQFILSSKKLLLSDSGFYLCAYEVGANPGNTEAFFGQGTRLTVV.

The CDR3 is CASRPAGQGVNTEAFF. For the CDR3, the DNA is TGTGCCAGCAGACCCGCGGGACAGGGAGTGAACACTGAAGCTTTCTTT. The chain is built from TRBV5-4 and TRBJ1-1, with 9 bases identical to TRBD1. The length of the CDR3 is 16 residues. Looked up from germline, CDR1 is SGHNT and CDR2 is YYREEE (reference sequence). Germline trimming cut 5 bases from V and 0 bases from J; bases unmatched to any gene: 8.

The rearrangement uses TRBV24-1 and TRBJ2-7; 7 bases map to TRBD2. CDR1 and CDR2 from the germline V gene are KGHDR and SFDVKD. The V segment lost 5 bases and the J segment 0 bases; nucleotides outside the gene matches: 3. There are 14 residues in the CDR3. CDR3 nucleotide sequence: TGTGCCACCAGTGTAGGCGGGAGCTCCTACGAGCAGTACTTC. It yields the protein CATSVGGSSYEQYF.

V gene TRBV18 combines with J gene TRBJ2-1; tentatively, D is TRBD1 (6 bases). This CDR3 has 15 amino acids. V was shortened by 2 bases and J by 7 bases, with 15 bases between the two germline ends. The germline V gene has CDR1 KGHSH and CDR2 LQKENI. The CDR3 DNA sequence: TGTGCCAGCTCACCAAATCCCCCAGGGGTAAATGAGCAGTTCTTC. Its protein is CASSPNPPGVNEQFF.

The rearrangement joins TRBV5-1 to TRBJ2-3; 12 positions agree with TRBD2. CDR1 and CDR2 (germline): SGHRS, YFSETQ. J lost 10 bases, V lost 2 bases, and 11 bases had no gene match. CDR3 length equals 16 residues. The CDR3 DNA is TGCGCCAGCAGCTTAAGGACTAGCGGGGTCTCAGCCCCGCAGTATTTT. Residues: CASSLRTSGVSAPQYF.

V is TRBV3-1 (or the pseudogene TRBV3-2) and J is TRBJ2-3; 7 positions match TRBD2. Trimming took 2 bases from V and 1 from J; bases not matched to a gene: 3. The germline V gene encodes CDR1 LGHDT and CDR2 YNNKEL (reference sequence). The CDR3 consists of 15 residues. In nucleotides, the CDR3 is TGTGCCAGCAGCCAAAGCGGGGCAGGCACAGATACGCAGTATTTT. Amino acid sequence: CASSQSGAGTDTQYF.

DNA of the CDR3: TGTGCCAGCAGCTTAGCGGGACCTAGCGGGGGACTCTACGAGCAGTACTTC. It is translated as CASSLAGPSGGLYEQYF. The rearrangement joins TRBV7-2 to TRBJ2-7, with TRBD2 identical over 10 bases. The ends lost 0 bases at V and 3 bases at J; junction bases unmatched: 8. Germline V gives CDR1 SGHTA, CDR2 FQGNSA. The CDR3 covers 17 residues.

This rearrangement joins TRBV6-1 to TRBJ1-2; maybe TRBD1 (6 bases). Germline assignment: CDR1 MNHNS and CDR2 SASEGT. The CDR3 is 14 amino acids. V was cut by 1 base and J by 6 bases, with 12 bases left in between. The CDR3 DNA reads TGTGCCAGCAGTGAAGTGGCAGGGGATGATGGCTACACCTTC. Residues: CASSEVAGDDGYTF.

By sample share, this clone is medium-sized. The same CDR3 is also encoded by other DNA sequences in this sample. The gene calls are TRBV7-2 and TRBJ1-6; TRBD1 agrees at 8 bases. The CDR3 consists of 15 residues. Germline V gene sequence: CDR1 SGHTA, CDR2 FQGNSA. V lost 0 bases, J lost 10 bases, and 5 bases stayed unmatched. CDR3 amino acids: CASSLATGVGSPLHF. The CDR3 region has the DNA TGTGCCAGCAGCTTAGCGACAGGGGTCGGATCACCCCTCCACTTT.

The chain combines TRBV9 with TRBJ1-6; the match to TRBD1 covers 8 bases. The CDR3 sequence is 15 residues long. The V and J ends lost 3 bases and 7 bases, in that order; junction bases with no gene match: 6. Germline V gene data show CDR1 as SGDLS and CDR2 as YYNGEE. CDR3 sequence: CASSDGTGRNSPLHF. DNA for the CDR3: TGTGCCAGCAGCGACGGGACAGGAAGGAATTCACCCCTCCACTTT.

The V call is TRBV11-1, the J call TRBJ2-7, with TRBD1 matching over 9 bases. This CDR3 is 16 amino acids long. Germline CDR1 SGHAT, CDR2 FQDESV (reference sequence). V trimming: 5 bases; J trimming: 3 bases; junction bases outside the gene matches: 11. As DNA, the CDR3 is TGTGCCAGCAGCGCCCGAGGACAGGGGCTTCTCTACGAGCAGTACTTC. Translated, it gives CASSARGQGLLYEQYF. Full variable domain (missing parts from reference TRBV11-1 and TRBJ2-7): EAEVAQSPRYKITEKSQAVAFWCDPISGHATLYWYRQILGQGPELLVQFQDESVVDDSQLPKDRFSAERLKGVDSTLKIQPAELGDSAMYLCASSARGQGLLYEQYFGPGTRLTVT.

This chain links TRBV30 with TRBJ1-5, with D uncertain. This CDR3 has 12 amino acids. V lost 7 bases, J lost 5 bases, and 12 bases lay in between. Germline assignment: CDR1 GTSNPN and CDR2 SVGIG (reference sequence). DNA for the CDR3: TGTGCCTTCGGGGTCGAGGATCAGCCCCAGCATTTT. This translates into CAFGVEDQPQHF.

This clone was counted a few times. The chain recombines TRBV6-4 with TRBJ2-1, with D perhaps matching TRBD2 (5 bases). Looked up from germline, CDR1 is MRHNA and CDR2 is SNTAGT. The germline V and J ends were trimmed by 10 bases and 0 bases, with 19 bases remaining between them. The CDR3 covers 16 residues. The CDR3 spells CATIFARTFSYNEQFF. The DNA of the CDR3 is TGTGCCACCATCTTTGCGCGGACTTTCTCCTACAATGAGCAGTTCTTC.

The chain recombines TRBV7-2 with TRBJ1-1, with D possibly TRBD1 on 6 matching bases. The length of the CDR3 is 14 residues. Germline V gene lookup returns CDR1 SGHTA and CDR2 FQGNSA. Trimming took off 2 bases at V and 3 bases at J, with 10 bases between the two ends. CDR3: CASSLSTGYTEAFF. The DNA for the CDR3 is TGTGCCAGCAGCTTAAGTACAGGGTACACTGAAGCTTTCTTT. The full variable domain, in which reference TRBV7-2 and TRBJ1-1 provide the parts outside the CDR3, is GAGVSQSPSNKVTEKGKDVELRCDPISGHTALYWYRQSLGQGLEFLIYFQGNSAPDKSGLPSDRFSAERTGGSVSTLTIQRTQQEDSAVYLCASSLSTGYTEAFFGQGTRLTVV.